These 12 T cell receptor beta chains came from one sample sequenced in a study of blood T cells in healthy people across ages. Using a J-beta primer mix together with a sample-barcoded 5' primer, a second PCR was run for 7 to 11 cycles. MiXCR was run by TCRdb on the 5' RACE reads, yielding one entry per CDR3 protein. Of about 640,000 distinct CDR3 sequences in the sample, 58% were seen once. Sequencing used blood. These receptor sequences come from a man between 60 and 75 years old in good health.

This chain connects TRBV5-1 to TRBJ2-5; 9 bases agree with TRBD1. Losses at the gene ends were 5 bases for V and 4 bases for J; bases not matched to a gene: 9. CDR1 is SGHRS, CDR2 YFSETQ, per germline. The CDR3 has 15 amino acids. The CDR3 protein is CASSPGTTGGETQYF. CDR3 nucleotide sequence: TGCGCCAGCAGTCCTGGAACGACAGGGGGAGAGACCCAGTACTTC. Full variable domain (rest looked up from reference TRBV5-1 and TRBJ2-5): KAGVTQTPRYLIKTRGQQVTLSCSPISGHRSVSWYQQTPGQGLQFLFEYFSETQRNKGNFPGRFSGRQFSNSRSEMNVSTLELGDSALYLCASSPGTTGGETQYFGPGTRLLVL.

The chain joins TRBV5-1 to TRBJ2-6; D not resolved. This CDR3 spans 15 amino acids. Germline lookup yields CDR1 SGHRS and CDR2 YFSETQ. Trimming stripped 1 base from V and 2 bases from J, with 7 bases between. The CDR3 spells CASSLIEAGANVLTF. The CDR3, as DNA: TGCGCCAGCAGCTTGATCGAAGCTGGGGCCAACGTCCTGACTTTC.

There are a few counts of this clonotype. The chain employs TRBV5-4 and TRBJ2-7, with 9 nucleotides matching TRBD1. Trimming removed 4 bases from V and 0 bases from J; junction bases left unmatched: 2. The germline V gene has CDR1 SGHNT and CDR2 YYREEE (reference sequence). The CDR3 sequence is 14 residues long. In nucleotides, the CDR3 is TGTGCCAGCAGCGACAGGGGGGGCTCCTACGAGCAGTACTTC. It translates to CASSDRGGSYEQYF.

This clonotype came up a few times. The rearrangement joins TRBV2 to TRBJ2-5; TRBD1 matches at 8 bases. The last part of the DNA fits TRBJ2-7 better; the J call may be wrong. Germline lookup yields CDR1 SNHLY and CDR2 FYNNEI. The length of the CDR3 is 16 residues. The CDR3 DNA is TGTGCCAGCAGCAAAAAAACCGGGACAGGTAGAAACGAGCAGTACTTC. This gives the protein CASSKKTGTGRNEQYF.

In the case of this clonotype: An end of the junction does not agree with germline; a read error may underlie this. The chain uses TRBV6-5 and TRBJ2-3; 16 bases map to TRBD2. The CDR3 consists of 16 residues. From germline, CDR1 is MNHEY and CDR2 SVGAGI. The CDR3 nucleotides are TGTGCCAGCACCGGGACTAGCGGGGGGGCCACACATACGCAGTATTTT. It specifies CASTGTSGGATHTQYF.

CDR3 in DNA: TGCAGTGCTAAAAAGGGTGACGAGACCCAGTACTTC. Translation gives CSAKKGDETQYF. The chain employs TRBV20-1 and TRBJ2-5; no definite D call. The CDR3 has 12 residues. From germline, CDR1 is DFQATT and CDR2 SNEGSKA (reference sequence). The V end lost 4 bases, the J end lost 5 bases, and 11 bases lay between the germline ends.

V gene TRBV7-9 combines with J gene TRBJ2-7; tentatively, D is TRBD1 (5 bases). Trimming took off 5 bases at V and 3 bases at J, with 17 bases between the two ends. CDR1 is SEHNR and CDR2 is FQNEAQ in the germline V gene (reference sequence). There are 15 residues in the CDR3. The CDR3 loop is CASSAIGGHNYEQYF. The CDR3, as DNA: TGTGCCAGCAGCGCGATCGGCGGACACAACTACGAGCAGTACTTC. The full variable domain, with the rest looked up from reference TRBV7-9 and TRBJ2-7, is DTGVSQNPRHKITKRGQNVTFRCDPISEHNRLYWYRQTLGQGPEFLTYFQNEAQLEKSRLLSDRFSAERPKGSFSTLEIQRTEQGDSAMYLCASSAIGGHNYEQYFGPGTRLTVT.

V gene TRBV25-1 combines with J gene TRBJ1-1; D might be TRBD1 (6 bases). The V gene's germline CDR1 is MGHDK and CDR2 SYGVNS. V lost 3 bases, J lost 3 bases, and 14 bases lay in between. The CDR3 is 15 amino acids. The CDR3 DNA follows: TGTGCCAGCAGTGAGGGGGCCGGGTTGTACACTGAAGCTTTCTTT. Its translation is CASSEGAGLYTEAFF.

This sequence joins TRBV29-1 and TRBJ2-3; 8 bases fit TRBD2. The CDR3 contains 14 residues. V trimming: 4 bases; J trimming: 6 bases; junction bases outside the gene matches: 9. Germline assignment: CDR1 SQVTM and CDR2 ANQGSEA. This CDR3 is CSVVGSGGPDTQYF. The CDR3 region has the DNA TGCAGCGTTGTCGGCTCGGGGGGGCCCGATACGCAGTATTTT.

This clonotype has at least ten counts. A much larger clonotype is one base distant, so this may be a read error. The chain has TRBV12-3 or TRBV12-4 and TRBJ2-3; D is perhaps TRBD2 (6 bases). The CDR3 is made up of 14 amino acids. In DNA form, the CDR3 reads TGTGCCAGCAGTTTTGGGGGGAGAGGAGATATGCAGTATTTT. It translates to CASSFGGRGDMQYF.

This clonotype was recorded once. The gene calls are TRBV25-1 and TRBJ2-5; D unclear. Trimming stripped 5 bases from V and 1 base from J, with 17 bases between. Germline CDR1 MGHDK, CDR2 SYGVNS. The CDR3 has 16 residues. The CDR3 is CASSWVTTLSQETQYF. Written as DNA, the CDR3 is TGTGCCAGCAGTTGGGTCACAACATTAAGCCAAGAGACCCAGTACTTC.

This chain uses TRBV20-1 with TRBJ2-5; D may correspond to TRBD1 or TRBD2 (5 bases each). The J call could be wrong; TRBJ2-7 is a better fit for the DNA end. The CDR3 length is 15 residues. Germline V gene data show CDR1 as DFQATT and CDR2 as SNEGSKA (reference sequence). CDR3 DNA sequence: TGCAGTGCTAGATCGCCGGGACGGCCTCTCTACGAGCAGTACTTC. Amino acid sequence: CSARSPGRPLYEQYF.